This T cell receptor beta chain was retrieved from a study of blood T cell repertoires in COVID-19. At the level of the study: From the United States, Italy and Spain came samples of acute and convalescent COVID-19. From T cells, B-cell-depleted T cells, or PBMCs came the material, which was cDNA or gDNA.

CDR3 length: 14 residues. CDR1 is LNHDA, CDR2 SQIVND, per germline (reference sequence). The trim removed 4 bases at V and 5 bases at J, leaving 7 bases unmatched. As handled by the study authors: From reference gene primer amplification, estimates of nucleated cell counts were derived. The repertoire was sequenced with immunoSEQ multiplex PCR; TCRdb's copy has only in-frame clones and lacks some. V, J and clone size are taken as reported in that table, and D and trimming were inferred from the DNA itself. The table shows hundreds of thousands of clones, with 83% occurring only once. Sequenced sample: peripheral blood. The source is a woman aged 45-60 years who had recovered from COVID-19. The V gene is TRBV19, the J gene TRBJ1-2, with TRBD1 matching over 7 bases. For the CDR3, the DNA is TGTGCCAGTAGTACCACGACAGGGAGGTATGGCTACACCTTC. This gives the protein CASSTTTGRYGYTF.